This T cell receptor beta chain was sequenced in a study of cytomegalovirus exposure and HLA in healthy donors. Study findings and constraints: Likely technical artifact: a cluster of highly shared sequence variants. There were around 160 TCR beta chains listed as cytomegalovirus-associated.

It was healthy bone marrow donors who served as donors. PCR employed 60 Vbeta and 13 Jbeta primers. Here immunoSEQ multiplex PCR was the method, and the copy in TCRdb shows in-frame clones only, minus some. The repertoire holds about 95,000 clones, with 65% to 90% as singletons. Concerning this clone itself: Its antigen is still unknown.

The sequence was obtained from a woman in her 70s in good health and CMV-seropositive. What was sequenced was PBMCs.

CDR3 sequence (DNA): TGTGCCAGCAGCGCCGCGACTAGCGTCCTTTACAATGAGCAGTTCTTC. Its translation is CASSAATSVLYNEQFF. The chain links TRBV9 to TRBJ2-1, with TRBD2 identical over 8 bases. The CDR3 is made up of 16 amino acids. Germline lookup yields CDR1 SGDLS and CDR2 YYNGEE. V shed 3 bases and J 4 bases; nucleotides not matched to a gene: 9.